This is a list of T cell receptor beta chains from one sample in a study of blood T cells in healthy people across ages. TCRdb re-called the 5' RACE reads with MiXCR, one entry per CDR3 protein. The sample lists roughly 930,000 distinct CDR3 sequences, about 44% occurring once. Input material: blood. These receptors all stem from a man under 40 in good health. The CDR3 runs from the conserved cysteine through the conserved F or W. D genes are given only for firm matches. Rows may omit the clone size; those that give it use once, few, many or a size class.

DNA: TGTGCCAGCAGCCAACAGTACCCTAATGAAAAACTGTTTTTT; CDR3: CASSQQYPNEKLFF; size: .; D: .; J: TRBJ1-4; V: TRBV4-2
DNA: TGTGCCAGCAGCTCGTGGGGGGGCGTCTACAATGAGCAGTTCTTC; CDR3: CASSSWGGVYNEQFF; size: .; D: .; J: TRBJ2-1; V: TRBV7-2
DNA: TGTGCCAGCTCGGGACTAGAAACAGATACGCCGTATTTT; CDR3: CASSGLETDTPYF; size: .; D: TRBD2; J: TRBJ2-3; V: TRBV11-2
DNA: TGCGCCAGCAGCTTGGGACAGGCGGATGAAAAACTGTTTTTT; CDR3: CASSLGQADEKLFF; size: few; D: .; J: TRBJ1-4; V: TRBV5-1
DNA: TGTGCCAGCACCGTCGGACAGGGGAAAGCTAACTATGGCTACACCTTC; CDR3: CASTVGQGKANYGYTF; size: .; D: TRBD1; J: TRBJ1-2; V: TRBV7-2
DNA: TGCGCCAGCAGCCAAGCCGGGACAGGGAACACTGAAGCTTTCTTT; CDR3: CASSQAGTGNTEAFF; size: many; D: TRBD1; J: TRBJ1-1; V: TRBV4-1
DNA: TGCAGTGCTAGAGTCCCGGGGTGGAAACAAGAGACCCAGTACTTC; CDR3: CSARVPGWKQETQYF; size: .; D: .; J: TRBJ2-5; V: TRBV20-1
DNA: TGTGCCAGCAGTGCTAGCGACAGCTCCTACAATGAGCAGTTCTTC; CDR3: CASSASDSSYNEQFF; size: .; D: .; J: TRBJ2-1; V: TRBV2
DNA: TGCAGTGCTAGTCCGGCAACGGGGAGGGGATTCGAGACCCAGTACTTC; CDR3: CSASPATGRGFETQYF; size: .; D: TRBD2; J: TRBJ2-5; V: TRBV20-1
DNA: TGCAGTGGGGGGCAGTCAACCGCCCATAATGAAAAACTGTTTTTT; CDR3: CSGGQSTAHNEKLFF; size: .; D: .; J: TRBJ1-4; V: TRBV20-1
DNA: TGTGCCAGCAGCTTAGGGGCTAGCGGAAGACGAGAGACCCAGTACTTC; CDR3: CASSLGASGRRETQYF; size: .; D: TRBD2; J: TRBJ2-5; V: TRBV7-2
DNA: TGTGCCAGCAGTTTTCGAAGAGGGAGCACAGATGCGGAGTATTTT; CDR3: CASSFRRGSTDAEYF; size: .; D: .; J: TRBJ2-3; V: TRBV12-3/TRBV12-4
DNA: TGTGCCAGCAGATACTTGGGACAGGAACCATCCTACGAGCAGTACTTC; CDR3: CASRYLGQEPSYEQYF; size: .; D: TRBD1; J: TRBJ2-7; V: TRBV4-2
DNA: TGTGCCAGCAGCACCACCGGGACAAGAGATTTCTCTGGGGCCAACGTCCTGACTTTC; CDR3: CASSTTGTRDFSGANVLTF; size: .; D: .; J: TRBJ2-6; V: TRBV7-2
DNA: TGTGCCAGCAGCCCCGGCAGGGGGGGCACTGAAGCTTTCTTT; CDR3: CASSPGRGGTEAFF; size: many; D: TRBD1; J: TRBJ1-1; V: TRBV3-1
DNA: TGCGCCAGCAGCCAAGATATGCAAGTCTCCTACGAGCAGTACTTC; CDR3: CASSQDMQVSYEQYF; size: few; D: .; J: TRBJ2-7; V: TRBV4-1
DNA: TGTGCCAGCAGTTTAAAGGGGGCGGGTAACTATGGCTACACCTTC; CDR3: CASSLKGAGNYGYTF; size: .; D: TRBD1; J: TRBJ1-2; V: TRBV27
DNA: TGCGCCAGCAGCTTGGGACGACAGGGAATCTATGGCTACACCTTC; CDR3: CASSLGRQGIYGYTF; size: .; D: TRBD1; J: TRBJ1-2; V: TRBV5-1
DNA: TGTGCCGGCAGCTTAGTAGCTTTCAATGAGCAGTTCTTC; CDR3: CAGSLVAFNEQFF; size: .; D: .; J: TRBJ2-1; V: TRBV7-9
DNA: TGTGCCAGCAGCGCCAACGGGTATGGCTACACCTTC; CDR3: CASSANGYGYTF; size: .; D: .; J: TRBJ1-2; V: TRBV7-2
DNA: TGTGCCAGCAGCCCGACAGGTATGAACACTGAAGCTTTCTTT; CDR3: CASSPTGMNTEAFF; size: many; D: .; J: TRBJ1-1; V: TRBV12-3/TRBV12-4
DNA: TGTGCCAGCAGCTGGGAGGAGGGTAATGAGCAGTTCTTC; CDR3: CASSWEEGNEQFF; size: many; D: .; J: TRBJ2-1; V: TRBV12-3/TRBV12-4
DNA: TGTGCCAGCAGTCTCGGGACACTTTCCTACGAGCAGTACTTC; CDR3: CASSLGTLSYEQYF; size: few; D: .; J: TRBJ2-7; V: TRBV12-3/TRBV12-4
DNA: TGTGCCAGCTACGGGGGGCGTCGCACTGAAGCTTTCTTT; CDR3: CASYGGRRTEAFF; size: few; D: .; J: TRBJ1-1; V: TRBV28
DNA: TGTGCCAGCAGCTTAGATCTATCCTCCACAGATACGCAGTATTTT; CDR3: CASSLDLSSTDTQYF; size: few; D: .; J: TRBJ2-3; V: TRBV11-3
DNA: TGTGCCAGCAGCCAAGATGAAGTCGGCAGGGCCTACATTCAGTACTTC; CDR3: CASSQDEVGRAYIQYF; size: .; D: .; J: TRBJ2-4; V: TRBV4-2
DNA: TGCGCCAGCAGCCGAAGAGGCGTGGACAGGGGTGTAAAAGACAAAAACATTCAGTACTTC; CDR3: CASSRRGVDRGVKDKNIQYF; size: .; D: TRBD1; J: TRBJ2-4; V: TRBV4-1
DNA: TGTGCCAGCAGCCCACGCGGGGATGGCTACACCTTC; CDR3: CASSPRGDGYTF; size: .; D: .; J: TRBJ1-2; V: TRBV7-8
DNA: TGCAGCCCCGCCATGGGGGCCAATGAGCAGTTCTTC; CDR3: CSPAMGANEQFF; size: .; D: .; J: TRBJ2-1; V: TRBV29-1
DNA: TGTGCCAGCAGGTTCCAGGGTTTGGACACCGGGGAGCTGTTTTTT; CDR3: CASRFQGLDTGELFF; size: .; D: .; J: TRBJ2-2; V: TRBV2
DNA: TGTGCCAGCAGCCAGGGGACTCTCTACAATGAGCAGTTCTTC; CDR3: CASSQGTLYNEQFF; size: few; D: .; J: TRBJ2-1; V: TRBV4-2
DNA: TGTGCCAGCAGCCAAGGGGGTGGAACAAAAGGGACTGAAGCTTTCTTT; CDR3: CASSQGGGTKGTEAFF; size: .; D: .; J: TRBJ1-1; V: TRBV3-1
DNA: TGTGCCAGCAGGGTGGACCAGGGGGGCTACGAGCAGTACTTC; CDR3: CASRVDQGGYEQYF; size: .; D: .; J: TRBJ2-7; V: TRBV2
DNA: TGTGCCAGTAGGGCCGGAGGGTTGAATTCACCCCTCCACTTT; CDR3: CASRAGGLNSPLHF; size: .; D: .; J: TRBJ1-6; V: TRBV7-2
DNA: TGCGCCAGCAGCTTTATCCGCGGGAGAGGCTCCTACGAGCAGTACTTC; CDR3: CASSFIRGRGSYEQYF; size: .; D: TRBD2; J: TRBJ2-7; V: TRBV4-3
DNA: TGCAGTGCTAGTATAGCGGAGCCCTACGAGCAGTACTTC; CDR3: CSASIAEPYEQYF; size: .; D: .; J: TRBJ2-7; V: TRBV20-1
DNA: TGTGCCAGCAGCTTGCAGGGGGTGAGCAGCTCCTACAATGAGCAGTTCTTC; CDR3: CASSLQGVSSSYNEQFF; size: .; D: TRBD1; J: TRBJ2-1; V: TRBV7-3
DNA: TGTGCCAGCAGTACCGACCACCAAGAGACCCAGTACTTC; CDR3: CASSTDHQETQYF; size: .; D: .; J: TRBJ2-5; V: TRBV6-5
DNA: TGTGCCACCCATGGCGCCGGAGATACGCAGTATTTT; CDR3: CATHGAGDTQYF; size: .; D: .; J: TRBJ2-3; V: TRBV27
DNA: TGCAGTGCTAGTCCTAGTGGGGCAGAGACCCAGTACTTC; CDR3: CSASPSGAETQYF; size: once; D: .; J: TRBJ2-5; V: TRBV20-1
DNA: TGCAGCGTTGAAAGGGGTACCGGCGAGCAGTACTTC; CDR3: CSVERGTGEQYF; size: .; D: .; J: TRBJ2-7; V: TRBV29-1
DNA: TGTGCCAGCTCACCACCCGGGCAGCTAGCCAAAAACATTCAGTACTTC; CDR3: CASSPPGQLAKNIQYF; size: .; D: .; J: TRBJ2-4; V: TRBV18
DNA: TGTGCCAGCAGTTACTCGAATCCCTACGAGCAGTACTTC; CDR3: CASSYSNPYEQYF; size: few; D: .; J: TRBJ2-7; V: TRBV6-2/TRBV6-3
DNA: TGTGCCAGCAGTTTCATCTTTTCGGCATCGGGAGCCAATGAGCAGTTCTTC; CDR3: CASSFIFSASGANEQFF; size: .; D: .; J: TRBJ2-1; V: TRBV12-3/TRBV12-4
DNA: TGTGCCAGCAGCACCGGACAGGGCTGGCAGCCCCAGCATTTT; CDR3: CASSTGQGWQPQHF; size: .; D: TRBD1; J: TRBJ1-5; V: TRBV7-2
DNA: TGTGCCAGCAGCCCCGTGACAGGGTCTCCAGATACGCAGTATTTT; CDR3: CASSPVTGSPDTQYF; size: .; D: TRBD1; J: TRBJ2-3; V: TRBV12-3/TRBV12-4
DNA: TGTGCCAGCAGCGTAGGGGCAGGGACCATGAACACTGAAGCTTTCTTT; CDR3: CASSVGAGTMNTEAFF; size: .; D: .; J: TRBJ1-1; V: TRBV9
DNA: TGTGCCAGCAGCCAAGATCTTACAGAGAGCTCCTATAATTCACCCCTCCACTTT; CDR3: CASSQDLTESSYNSPLHF; size: .; D: .; J: TRBJ1-6; V: TRBV4-2
DNA: TGTGCCAGCAGCCAAGATGCCGAAGGGTTAAAAAACATTCAGTACTTC; CDR3: CASSQDAEGLKNIQYF; size: few; D: .; J: TRBJ2-4; V: TRBV14
DNA: TGTGCCAGCAGTTTAGGCGGGGGAGGTCTCTATGGCTACACCTTC; CDR3: CASSLGGGGLYGYTF; size: .; D: .; J: TRBJ1-2; V: TRBV28
DNA: TGCAGTGCTAGGGACAGGGGGAGCTCCTACGAGCAGTACTTC; CDR3: CSARDRGSSYEQYF; size: few; D: TRBD1; J: TRBJ2-7; V: TRBV20-1
DNA: TGCAGCGTTGAGGGGAGGTGGGAGTCAGATACGCAGTATTTT; CDR3: CSVEGRWESDTQYF; size: few; D: .; J: TRBJ2-3; V: TRBV29-1
DNA: TGCGCCAGCAGTACTCCGGGGGCTAAACGTGAAAAACTGTTTTTT; CDR3: CASSTPGAKREKLFF; size: .; D: .; J: TRBJ1-4; V: TRBV4-1
DNA: TGTGCCAGCAGTGATCGGAGCTCCTATAATTCACCCCTCCACTTT; CDR3: CASSDRSSYNSPLHF; size: .; D: .; J: TRBJ1-6; V: TRBV6-1
DNA: TGTGCCAGCAGTTTCGGTGCAGGGGTCCACGAGACCCAGTACTTC; CDR3: CASSFGAGVHETQYF; size: .; D: .; J: TRBJ2-5; V: TRBV28
DNA: TGTGCCAGCAGCGGGGGACAGGGGGTCTACAATGAGCAGTTCTTC; CDR3: CASSGGQGVYNEQFF; size: .; D: TRBD1; J: TRBJ2-1; V: TRBV9
DNA: TGTGCCATCAGTGAGACAGACCAAAATCAGCCCCAGCATTTT; CDR3: CAISETDQNQPQHF; size: .; D: .; J: TRBJ1-5; V: TRBV10-3
DNA: TGCGCCAGCAGCTTTGGCAGCCTCGGTGGCTACACCTTC; CDR3: CASSFGSLGGYTF; size: .; D: .; J: TRBJ1-2; V: TRBV5-1